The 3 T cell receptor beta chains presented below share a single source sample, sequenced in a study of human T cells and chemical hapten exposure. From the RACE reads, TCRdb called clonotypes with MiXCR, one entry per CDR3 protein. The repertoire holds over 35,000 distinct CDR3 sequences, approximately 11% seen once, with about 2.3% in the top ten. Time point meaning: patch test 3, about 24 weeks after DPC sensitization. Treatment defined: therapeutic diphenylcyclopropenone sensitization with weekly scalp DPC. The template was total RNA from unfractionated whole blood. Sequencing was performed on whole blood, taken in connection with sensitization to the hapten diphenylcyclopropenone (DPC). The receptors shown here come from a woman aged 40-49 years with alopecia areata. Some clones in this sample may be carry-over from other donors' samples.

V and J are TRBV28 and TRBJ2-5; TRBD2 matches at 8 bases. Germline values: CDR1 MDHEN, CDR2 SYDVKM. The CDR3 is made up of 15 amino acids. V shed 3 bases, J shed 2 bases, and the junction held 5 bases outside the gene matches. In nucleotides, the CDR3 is TGTGCCAGCAGTTTGTTAGCGGGACTACAAGAGACCCAGTACTTC. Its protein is CASSLLAGLQETQYF.

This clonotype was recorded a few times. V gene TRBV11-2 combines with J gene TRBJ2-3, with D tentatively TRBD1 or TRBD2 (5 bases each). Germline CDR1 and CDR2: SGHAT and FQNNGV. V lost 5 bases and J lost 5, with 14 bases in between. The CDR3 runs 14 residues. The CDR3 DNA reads TGTGCCAGCAGCCCGAGAGGGGTGGAAGATACGCAGTATTTT. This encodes CASSPRGVEDTQYF.

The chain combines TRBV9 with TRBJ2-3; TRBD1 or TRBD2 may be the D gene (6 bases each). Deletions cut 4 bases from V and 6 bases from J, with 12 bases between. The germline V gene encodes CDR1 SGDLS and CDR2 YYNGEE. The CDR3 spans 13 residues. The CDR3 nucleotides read TGTGCCAGCAGCCGCGGGACATCCGATACGCAGTATTTT. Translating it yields CASSRGTSDTQYF.